This entry lists 21 T cell receptor beta chains sequenced from one sample in a study of blood T cells in healthy people across ages. Through a sample-barcoded 5' primer and a J-beta primer mix, a second PCR was run for roughly 7 to 12 cycles. One entry per CDR3 protein, called by TCRdb with MiXCR from the 5' RACE reads. The profile covers over 600,000 distinct CDR3 sequences, with about 46% appearing a single time and about a sixth taken by the ten largest. The sequencing input was blood. Receptor source: a man at least 80 years old in good health.

The chain combines TRBV28 with TRBJ2-4; 8 bases agree with TRBD1. The CDR3 loop spans 11 amino acids. J lost 15 bases, V lost 4 bases, and 5 bases had no gene match. Germline V gene sequence: CDR1 MDHEN, CDR2 SYDVKM. CDR3 loop: CASSSVTGAYF. For the CDR3, the DNA is TGTGCCAGCAGTTCCGTGACAGGGGCGTACTTC.

This clonotype appeared a single time. With a much larger clone just one base away, this may be a read error. The rearrangement uses TRBV6-6 and TRBJ2-7, with D tentatively TRBD2 (6 bases). The CDR3 has 14 amino acids. Germline CDR1 is MNHNY and CDR2 is SVGAGI (reference sequence). V lost 5 bases, J lost 5 bases, and 16 bases lay in between. CDR3 DNA: TGTGCCAGCAGTGACTTCGGGGGTCAGGACGAGCAGTACTTC. Amino acid sequence: CASSDFGGQDEQYF.

A note on this clonotype: Its ends do not fully match the called genes, so a read error is possible. The J gene is TRBJ2-3, the V gene TRBV19; D perhaps matches TRBD1 (5 bases). The CDR3 runs 16 residues. Looked up from germline, CDR1 is LNHDA and CDR2 is SQIVND (reference sequence). The CDR3 here is CASSIVGHGYEDTQYF. In DNA form, the CDR3 reads TGTGCCAGCAGTATAGTTGGACACGGATATGAAGATACGCAGTATTTT.

J is TRBJ2-1 and V is TRBV24-1; possibly TRBD2 for D (5 bases). CDR1 and CDR2 (germline): KGHDR, SFDVKD. The V end was cut by 4 bases, the J end by 9 bases, with 12 bases between. CDR3 length: 13 residues. The CDR3 nucleotides are TGTGCCACCAGTGAGCATGGAGGAGTTGAGCAGTTCTTC. Protein sequence: CATSEHGGVEQFF.

V usage is TRBV4-1 and J usage is TRBJ2-7; D ambiguous. The CDR3 spans 16 residues. Between the trimmed V and J ends, which lost 0 bases and 7 bases, there was a span of 19 bases. Germline loops: CDR1 MGHRA, CDR2 YSYEKL. The CDR3 DNA reads TGCGCCAGCAGCCAAGAAAGAGGAGTCGCCTACAATGAGCAGTACTTC. This sequence encodes CASSQERGVAYNEQYF.

The V and J genes are TRBV12-3 or TRBV12-4 and TRBJ2-7; either TRBD1 or TRBD2 may fit D (5 bases each). This CDR3 comprises 15 residues. V was shortened by 4 bases and J by 0 bases, with 13 bases between the two germline ends. The CDR3 spells CASSCSGGNSYEQYF. Here the CDR3 DNA reads TGTGCCAGCAGTTGCAGTGGGGGAAACTCCTACGAGCAGTACTTC.

The rearrangement links TRBV27 to TRBJ2-3, with TRBD1 matching over 10 bases. Germline CDR1 and CDR2: MNHEY and SMNVEV (reference sequence). This CDR3 has 18 amino acids. Trimming cost V 3 bases and J 1 base; bases outside gene matches: 10. Here the CDR3 reads CASSFLRSGTGGTDTQYF. The CDR3 nucleotides read TGTGCCAGCAGTTTCCTAAGATCCGGGACAGGGGGCACAGATACGCAGTATTTT.

This chain connects TRBV20-1 to TRBJ2-5; 8 bases fit TRBD2. Trimming removed 6 bases from V and 5 bases from J; junction bases left unmatched: 8. The CDR3 spans 13 residues. From germline, CDR1 is DFQATT and CDR2 SNEGSKA (reference sequence). The CDR3 nucleotides are TGCAGTGCCCCGGGACTAGAGATTGAGACCCAGTACTTC. Amino acids: CSAPGLEIETQYF.

The gene calls are TRBV7-2 and TRBJ2-1; 7 bases agree with TRBD2. CDR1 is SGHTA and CDR2 is FQGNSA in the germline V gene. Unmatched junction bases numbered 12, after V lost 4 bases and J lost 3 bases. CDR3 length equals 17 residues. The CDR3: CASSWKKRGPVYNEQFF. In DNA form, the CDR3 reads TGTGCCAGCAGCTGGAAGAAGCGGGGCCCTGTCTACAATGAGCAGTTCTTC.

This chain uses TRBV7-2 with TRBJ1-6, with TRBD1 identical over 8 bases. The CDR3 runs to 15 residues. V shed 4 bases and J 9 bases; nucleotides not matched to a gene: 8. CDR1 SGHTA and CDR2 FQGNSA come from the germline V gene. The CDR3 region is CASSYRDRLFSPLHF. The DNA of the CDR3 is TGTGCCAGCAGCTACCGGGACAGGCTCTTTTCACCCCTCCACTTT. The full variable domain, in which reference TRBV7-2 and TRBJ1-6 provide the parts outside the CDR3, is GAGVSQSPSNKVTEKGKDVELRCDPISGHTALYWYRQSLGQGLEFLIYFQGNSAPDKSGLPSDRFSAERTGGSVSTLTIQRTQQEDSAVYLCASSYRDRLFSPLHFGNGTRLTVT.

The V gene is TRBV3-1, the J gene TRBJ2-1, with D perhaps given as TRBD1 or TRBD2 (5 bases each). The CDR3 has 16 residues. The germline V and J ends were trimmed by 5 bases and 9 bases, with 23 bases remaining between them. CDR1 and CDR2 (germline): LGHDT, YNNKEL (reference sequence). The CDR3 DNA follows: TGTGCCAGCAGCGGGACGGATAACGGGACCTGGGGTGAGCAGTTCTTC. Protein product: CASSGTDNGTWGEQFF.

This clonotype has only a few counts. V is TRBV29-1 and J is TRBJ2-7, with 8 bases lining up with TRBD2. V lost 1 base and J lost 0; bases outside the gene matches: 17. In germline, CDR1 is SQVTM, CDR2 ANQGSEA. The CDR3 length is 19 residues. CDR3 DNA sequence: TGCAGCGTTGAAGGGGCTTCGGGGCTAGCGGGCACTAGCTCCTACGAGCAGTACTTC. As protein: CSVEGASGLAGTSSYEQYF.

The chain combines TRBV12-3 or TRBV12-4 with TRBJ2-1, with 14 bases aligning to TRBD2. V was clipped by 5 bases and J by 7 bases; unmatched bases: 13. The CDR3 is 18 residues long. CDR3 DNA: TGTGCCAGCAGTGGCACTCCGGGACTAGCGGGAGTAGGTAATGAGCAGTTCTTC. Its protein product is CASSGTPGLAGVGNEQFF.

This chain uses TRBV27 with TRBJ2-5; D perhaps matches TRBD2 (6 bases). Germline lookup yields CDR1 MNHEY and CDR2 SMNVEV (reference sequence). V dropped 2 bases and J dropped 5 bases, with 24 bases sitting between them. CDR3 length: 18 residues. The CDR3 DNA sequence: TGTGCCAGCAGTTTAATCGGTCTCGGTAGGGGCGGGGAGGAGACCCAGTACTTC. The encoded protein is CASSLIGLGRGGEETQYF.

The chain carries TRBV7-9 and TRBJ1-2; possibly TRBD1 for D (6 bases). With 0 bases removed from V and 6 bases from J, the gap between germline ends came to 14 bases. The CDR3 is 15 residues long. Germline V CDR1 and CDR2: SEHNR, FQNEAQ (reference sequence). The CDR3 DNA follows: TGTGCCAGCAGCTTAGCAATTGCAGGGGACGATGGCTACACCTTC. This gives the protein CASSLAIAGDDGYTF.

In this sample, this clonotype turned up a few times. V and J are TRBV27 and TRBJ2-7, with D hard to call. Trimming took 6 bases from V and 0 from J, leaving 15 bases between them. This CDR3 is 15 amino acids long. Per the germline V gene, CDR1 is MNHEY and CDR2 is SMNVEV (reference sequence). The CDR3 bases are TGTGCCAGCAGGCCCAGCAAACCCAACTCCTACGAGCAGTACTTC. This sequence encodes CASRPSKPNSYEQYF.

J is TRBJ2-3 and V is TRBV20-1, with D perhaps TRBD2 (5 bases). Looked up from germline, CDR1 is DFQATT and CDR2 is SNEGSKA (reference sequence). The germline V and J ends were trimmed by 8 bases and 1 base, with 16 bases remaining between them. The CDR3 spans 14 residues. The CDR3 is CSNQWEFGTDTQYF. DNA for the CDR3: TGCAGTAACCAATGGGAGTTTGGCACAGATACGCAGTATTTT.

V and J are TRBV20-1 and TRBJ2-3, with D maybe TRBD2 (6 bases). The CDR3 sequence is 16 residues long. Trimming took off 4 bases at V and 4 bases at J, with 21 bases between the two ends. Germline V gene data show CDR1 as DFQATT and CDR2 as SNEGSKA (reference sequence). This chain's CDR3 is CSANGGAALSADTQYF. CDR3 coding DNA: TGCAGTGCTAACGGCGGGGCTGCTCTGAGCGCAGATACGCAGTATTTT.

This rearrangement joins TRBV18 to TRBJ1-5; 8 bases match TRBD1. Germline V CDR1 and CDR2: KGHSH, LQKENI. Trimming removed 3 bases from V and 6 bases from J; junction bases left unmatched: 4. The CDR3 has 14 residues. CDR3 sequence reads: CASSPTGVAQPQHF. DNA of the CDR3: TGTGCCAGCTCACCGACAGGGGTGGCTCAGCCCCAGCATTTT.

The sample holds a few counts of this clonotype. V usage is TRBV11-2 and J usage is TRBJ1-1, with TRBD1 matching over 7 bases. Germline V gene lookup returns CDR1 SGHAT and CDR2 FQNNGV. J lost 5 bases, V lost 0 bases, and 6 bases had no gene match. This CDR3 spans 15 amino acids. In DNA, the CDR3 is TGTGCCAGCAGCTTAGATGAGGGGGCGCATACTGAAGCTTTCTTT. This encodes CASSLDEGAHTEAFF.

A note on this clonotype: A much larger clone differs by one base, so this may be a read error. The chain recombines TRBV24-1 with TRBJ2-5, with 7 bases lining up with TRBD1. CDR1 and CDR2 from the germline V gene are KGHDR and SFDVKD. The CDR3 is 15 amino acids. The DNA of the CDR3 is TGTCCCACCAGTGACCCGGGACAGAGACAAGAGACCCAGTACTTC. It specifies CPTSDPGQRQETQYF.